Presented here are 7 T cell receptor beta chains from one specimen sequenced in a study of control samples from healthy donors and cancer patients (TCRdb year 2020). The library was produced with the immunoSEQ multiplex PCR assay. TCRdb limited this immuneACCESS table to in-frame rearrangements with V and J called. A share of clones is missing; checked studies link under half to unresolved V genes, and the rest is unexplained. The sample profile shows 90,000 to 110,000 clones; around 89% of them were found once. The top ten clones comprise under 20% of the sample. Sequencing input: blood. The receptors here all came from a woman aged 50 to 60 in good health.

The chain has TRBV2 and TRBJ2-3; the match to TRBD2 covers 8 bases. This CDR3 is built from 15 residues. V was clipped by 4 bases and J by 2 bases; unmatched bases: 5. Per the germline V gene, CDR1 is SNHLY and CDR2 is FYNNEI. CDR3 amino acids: CASSALAGPTDTQYF. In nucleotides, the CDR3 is TGTGCCAGCAGTGCGCTAGCGGGCCCCACAGATACGCAGTATTTT. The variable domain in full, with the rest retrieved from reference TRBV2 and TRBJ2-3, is EPEVTQTPSHQVTQMGQEVILRCVPISNHLYFYWYRQILGQKVEFLVSFYNNEISEKSEIFDDQFSVERPDGSNFTLKIRSTKLEDSAMYFCASSALAGPTDTQYFGPGTRLTVL.

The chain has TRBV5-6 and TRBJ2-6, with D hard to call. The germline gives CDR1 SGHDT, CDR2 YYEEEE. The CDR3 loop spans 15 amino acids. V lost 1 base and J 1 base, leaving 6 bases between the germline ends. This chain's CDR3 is CASSLYPSGANVLTF. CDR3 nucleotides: TGTGCCAGCAGCTTGTACCCTTCTGGGGCCAACGTCCTGACTTTC.

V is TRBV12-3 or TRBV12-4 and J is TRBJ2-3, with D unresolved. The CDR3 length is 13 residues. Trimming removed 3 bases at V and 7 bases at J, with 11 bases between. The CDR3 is CASSFPYTYTQYF. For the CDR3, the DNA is TGTGCCAGCAGTTTTCCTTACACTTATACGCAGTATTTT.

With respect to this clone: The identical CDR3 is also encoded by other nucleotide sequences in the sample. CDR3 sequence reads: CASSPGTSNQPQHF. CDR3 in DNA: TGTGCCAGCTCACCAGGGACAAGCAATCAGCCCCAGCATTTT. The chain combines TRBV18 with TRBJ1-5; D is possibly TRBD1 (6 bases). Between the trimmed V and J ends, which lost 2 bases and 1 base, there was a span of 6 bases. Germline V lookup: CDR1 KGHSH, CDR2 LQKENI. The CDR3 extends over 14 amino acids.

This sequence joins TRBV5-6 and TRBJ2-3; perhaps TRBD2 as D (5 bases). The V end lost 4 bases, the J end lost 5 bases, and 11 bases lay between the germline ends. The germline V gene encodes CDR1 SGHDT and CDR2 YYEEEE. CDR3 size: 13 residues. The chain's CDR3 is CASSQDSRDTQYF. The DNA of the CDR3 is TGTGCCAGCAGCCAGGACTCGCGAGATACGCAGTATTTT.

The CDR3 spells CASSPSTGRDGQYF. CDR3 nucleotide sequence: TGTGCCAGCTCACCATCGACAGGAAGAGACGGGCAGTACTTC. The chain employs TRBV18 and TRBJ2-7; D possibly corresponds to TRBD1 (6 bases). Trimming left V 2 bases short and J 9 bases short, with 17 bases between. The CDR3 consists of 14 residues. Germline V lookup: CDR1 KGHSH, CDR2 LQKENI.

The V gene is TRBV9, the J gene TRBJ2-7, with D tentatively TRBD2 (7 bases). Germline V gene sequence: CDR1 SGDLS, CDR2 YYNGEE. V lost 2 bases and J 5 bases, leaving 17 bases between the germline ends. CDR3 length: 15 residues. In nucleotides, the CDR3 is TGTGCCAGCAGCGTTTGGGGAGGGGGGCTTGACGAGCAGTACTTC. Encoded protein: CASSVWGGGLDEQYF. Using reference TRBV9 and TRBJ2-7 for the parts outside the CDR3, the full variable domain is DSGVTQTPKHLITATGQRVTLRCSPRSGDLSVYWYQQSLDQGLQFLIQYYNGEERAKGNILERFSAQQFPDLHSELNLSSLELGDSALYFCASSVWGGGLDEQYFGPGTRLTVT.